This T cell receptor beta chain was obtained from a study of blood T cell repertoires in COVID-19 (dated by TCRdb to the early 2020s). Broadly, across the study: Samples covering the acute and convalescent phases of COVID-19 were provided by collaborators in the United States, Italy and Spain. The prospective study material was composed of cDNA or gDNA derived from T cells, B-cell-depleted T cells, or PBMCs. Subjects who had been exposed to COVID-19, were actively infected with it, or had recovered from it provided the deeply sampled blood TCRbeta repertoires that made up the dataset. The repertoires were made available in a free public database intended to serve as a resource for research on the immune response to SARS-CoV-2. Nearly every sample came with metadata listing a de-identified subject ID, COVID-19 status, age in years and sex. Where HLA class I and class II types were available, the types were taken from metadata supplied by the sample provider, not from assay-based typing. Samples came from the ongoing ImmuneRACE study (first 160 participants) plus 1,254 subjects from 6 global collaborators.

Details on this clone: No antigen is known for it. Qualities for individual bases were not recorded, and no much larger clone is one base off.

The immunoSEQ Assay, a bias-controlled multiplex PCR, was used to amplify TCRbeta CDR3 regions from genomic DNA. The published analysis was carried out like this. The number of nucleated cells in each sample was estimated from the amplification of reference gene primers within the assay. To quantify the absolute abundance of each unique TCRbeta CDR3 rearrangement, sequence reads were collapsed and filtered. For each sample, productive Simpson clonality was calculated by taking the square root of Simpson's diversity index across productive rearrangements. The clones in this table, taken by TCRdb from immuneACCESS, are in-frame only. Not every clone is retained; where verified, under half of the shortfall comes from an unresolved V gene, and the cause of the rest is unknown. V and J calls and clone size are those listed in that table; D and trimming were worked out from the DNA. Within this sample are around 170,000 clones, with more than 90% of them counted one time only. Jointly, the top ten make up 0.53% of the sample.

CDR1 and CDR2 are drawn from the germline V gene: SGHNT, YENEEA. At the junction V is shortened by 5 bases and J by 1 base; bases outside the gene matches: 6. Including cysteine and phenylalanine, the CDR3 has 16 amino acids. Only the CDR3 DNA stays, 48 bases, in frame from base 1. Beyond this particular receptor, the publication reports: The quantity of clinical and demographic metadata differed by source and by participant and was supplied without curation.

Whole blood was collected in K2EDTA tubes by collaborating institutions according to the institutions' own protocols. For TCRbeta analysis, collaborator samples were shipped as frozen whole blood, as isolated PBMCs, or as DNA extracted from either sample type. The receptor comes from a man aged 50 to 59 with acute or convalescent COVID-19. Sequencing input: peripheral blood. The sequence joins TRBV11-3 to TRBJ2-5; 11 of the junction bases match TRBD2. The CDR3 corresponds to CASSPGLAGPQETQYF. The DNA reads TGTGCCAGCAGCCCCGGACTAGCGGGCCCCCAAGAGACCCAGTACTTC.